A selection of T cell receptor beta chains follows, all from one sample in a study of blood T cell repertoires in COVID-19. Data came from immunoSEQ multiplex PCR; TCRdb stores just in-frame clones and leaves some out. The sample holds 75,000 to 100,000 clones; roughly 91% are singletons and the top ten take 4.5% to 5.5%. The sequencing sample was made of peripheral blood. Receptors were obtained from a woman older than 75 with acute or convalescent COVID-19. Both conserved end residues are part of each CDR3. A D gene is named only where the DNA matches it firmly. Not every row has a clone size; where given, it reads once, few, many or a size class.

j_call v_call clone_size d_call cdr3_nt cdr3_aa
TRBJ1-2 TRBV20-1 NA TRBD1 TGCAGTGCTAGTGGGACAGGGTATGGCTACACCTTC CSASGTGYGYTF
TRBJ2-7 TRBV3-1/TRBV3-2 NA TRBD1 TGTGCCAGCAGTCCCGGGACAGGGGGATCCTACGAGCAGTACTTC CASSPGTGGSYEQYF
TRBJ1-1 TRBV6-5 NA TRBD1 TGTGCCACCCGACAGGGCCCCAACACTGAAGCTTTCTTT CATRQGPNTEAFF
TRBJ2-2 TRBV19 NA TRBD2 TGTGCCAGTAGTATCGGCGGCGGGGGGGCAGCAGCCGGGGAGCTGTTTTTT CASSIGGGGAAAGELFF
TRBJ2-2 TRBV5-6 NA TRBD1 TGTGCCAGCAGCTTGGTCGTAAGGGGGCCCGGCGGGGAGCTGTTTTTT CASSLVVRGPGGELFF
TRBJ2-2 TRBV27 NA TRBD2 TGTGCCAGCAGTTTAAAACGGACTAGCGGGAGGAATCAAAGGACCGGGGAGCTGTTTTTT CASSLKRTSGRNQRTGELFF
TRBJ1-2 TRBV19 NA TRBD1 TGTGCCAGTAGTTTACAGGGGGCTCTGGATGGCTACACCTTC CASSLQGALDGYTF
TRBJ2-7 TRBV5-1 NA TRBD1 TGCGCCAGCAACATCGGGGGGTCCCCGGGACAGGGGAGCTCCTACGAGCAGTACTTC CASNIGGSPGQGSSYEQYF
TRBJ1-2 TRBV2 few TRBD1 TGTGCCACCACGCCACAGGGGGCTCTCTATGGCTACACCTTC CATTPQGALYGYTF
TRBJ1-1 TRBV5-1 NA TRBD1 TGCGCCAGCAGCCTAAGACAGGGGAGGGCTGAAGCTTTCTTT CASSLRQGRAEAFF
TRBJ1-1 TRBV25-1 NA TRBD1 TGTGCCAGCAGTGAAGACAGGGGCCTGAACACTGAAGCTTTCTTT CASSEDRGLNTEAFF
TRBJ2-7 TRBV5-4 NA NA TGTGCCAGCAGCTCCGGACTATTCTACGAGCAGTACTTC CASSSGLFYEQYF
TRBJ2-1 TRBV5-1 NA NA TGCGCCAGCAGCTCCCAGGGGCAGGGGAGCAGGTCCTACAATGAGCAGTTCTTC CASSSQGQGSRSYNEQFF
TRBJ1-1 TRBV30 NA TRBD1 TGTGCCTGGAGAGATCAGGGGGGAAGGGACACTGAAGCTTTCTTT CAWRDQGGRDTEAFF
TRBJ2-7 TRBV5-8 NA NA TGTGCCAGCATCAAGGACGGCAGGGGATCGTCCGAGCAGTACTTC CASIKDGRGSSEQYF
TRBJ1-5 TRBV19 NA NA TGTGCCAGTAGTATAATTAGGCAGGGTTACAATCAGCCCCAGCATTTT CASSIIRQGYNQPQHF
TRBJ1-3 TRBV19 few NA TGTGCCAGCGAGGAGCGAGGAAACACCATATATTTT CASEERGNTIYF
TRBJ2-3 TRBV10-3 NA NA TGTGCCATCAGGGGGACGGCGGGGGATACGCAGTATTTT CAIRGTAGDTQYF
TRBJ1-4 TRBV3-1/TRBV3-2 NA NA TGTGCCAGCAGCCAGGGCAGACATAATGAAAAACTGTTTTTT CASSQGRHNEKLFF
TRBJ2-3 TRBV11-2 NA NA TGTGCCAGCAGCTTACCCCCCCCTAGCACAGATACGCAGTATTTT CASSLPPPSTDTQYF
TRBJ2-3 TRBV19 NA NA TGTGCCAGTAGTATGGCCGGGACAAGGACAGATACGCAGTATTTT CASSMAGTRTDTQYF
TRBJ1-5 TRBV7-9 NA NA TGTGCCAGCAGCGCCAACGCGGGGGTCAATCAGCCCCAGCATTTT CASSANAGVNQPQHF
TRBJ2-7 TRBV11-2 NA NA TGTGCCAGCAGCTTAGGGCTTACACGACTTTATGAGCAGTACTTC CASSLGLTRLYEQYF
TRBJ1-2 TRBV4-2 NA TRBD1 TGTGCCAGCAGCCGGGGGACAGGAGGCGAGTATGGCTACACCTTC CASSRGTGGEYGYTF